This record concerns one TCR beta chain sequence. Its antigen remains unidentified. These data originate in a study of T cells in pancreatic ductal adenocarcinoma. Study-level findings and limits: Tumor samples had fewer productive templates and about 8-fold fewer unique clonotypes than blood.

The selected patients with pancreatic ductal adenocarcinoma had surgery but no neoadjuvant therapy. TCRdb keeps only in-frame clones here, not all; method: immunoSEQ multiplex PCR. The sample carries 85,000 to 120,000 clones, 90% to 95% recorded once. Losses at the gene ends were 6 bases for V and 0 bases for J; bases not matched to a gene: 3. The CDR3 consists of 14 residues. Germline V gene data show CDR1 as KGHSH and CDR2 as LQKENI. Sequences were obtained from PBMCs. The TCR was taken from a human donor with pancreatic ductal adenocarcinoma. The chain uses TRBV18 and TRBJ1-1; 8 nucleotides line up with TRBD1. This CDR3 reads CASSLTGVNTEAFF. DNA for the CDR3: TGTGCCAGCTCCCTGACAGGGGTGAACACTGAAGCTTTCTTT.